The 2 T cell receptor beta chains reported below all come from one sample, sequenced in a study of blood T cell repertoires in COVID-19. Some clones are missing from TCRdb's copy, which holds only in-frame ones; the method was immunoSEQ multiplex PCR. The sample holds 250,000 to 300,000 clones, approximately 88% seen once. Material for sequencing was peripheral blood. Receptors were obtained from a woman aged 40 to 50 who had recovered from COVID-19.

This chain uses TRBV2 with TRBJ1-1; D is perhaps TRBD1 (5 bases). V was cut by 6 bases and J by 11 bases, with 16 bases left in between. The V gene's germline CDR1 is SNHLY and CDR2 FYNNEI. The CDR3 runs 12 residues. The CDR3 nucleotides are TGTGCCAGCAGCGCAGACAGCGCAGGCGCTTTCTTT. Translation gives CASSADSAGAFF. The complete variable domain, with remaining parts taken from reference TRBV2 and TRBJ1-1, reads EPEVTQTPSHQVTQMGQEVILRCVPISNHLYFYWYRQILGQKVEFLVSFYNNEISEKSEIFDDQFSVERPDGSNFTLKIRSTKLEDSAMYFCASSADSAGAFFGQGTRLTVV.

The chain uses TRBV10-3 and TRBJ2-7; perhaps TRBD2 as D (5 bases). Germline CDR1 ENHRY, CDR2 SYGVKD. The CDR3 has 18 amino acids. The V and J ends lost 6 bases and 4 bases respectively, with 28 bases between them. The CDR3, as DNA: TGTGCCATCAGCGGACTCGCGCTCCTCCGAAGAGGCATATACGAGCAGTACTTC. It encodes CAISGLALLRRGIYEQYF.